What follows describes a single T cell receptor beta chain. The antigen is undetermined. This sample stems from a study of early T cells in non-severe SARS-CoV-2 infection. Study details: Alpha and beta chains were unpaired, from unsorted whole-blood bulk RNA.

The study's findings and limits: There was a bias toward anti-spike CD8 responses in VDJdb matching, which missed private and CD4 specificities.

The V and J ends lost 2 bases and 0 bases respectively, with 19 bases between them. Germline V gives CDR1 SGHAT, CDR2 FQNNGV. CDR3 size: 18 residues. Attachment of unique molecular identifiers to individual cDNA molecules was performed. A single record per CDR3 protein comes from TCRdb applying MiXCR to the 5' RACE reads. The sample carries around 60,000 distinct CDR3 sequences, approximately 11% recorded once. This chain joins TRBV11-2 and TRBJ1-1, with D possibly TRBD1 on 5 matching bases. The source is an adult who was a healthcare worker with PCR-confirmed SARS-CoV-2 infection or an uninfected control (not recorded which). The material sequenced was whole blood, taken at baseline. The CDR3 here is CASSLPLGQGGLNTEAFF. The CDR3 DNA is TGTGCCAGCAGCTTACCCCTTGGGCAGGGCGGACTGAACACTGAAGCTTTCTTT. Full variable domain (outside the CDR3, taken from reference TRBV11-2 and TRBJ1-1): EAGVAQSPRYKIIEKRQSVAFWCNPISGHATLYWYQQILGQGPKLLIQFQNNGVVDDSQLPKDRFSAERLKGVDSTLKIQPAKLEDSAVYLCASSLPLGQGGLNTEAFFGQGTRLTVV.